The entry below gives a single TCR beta chain sequence along with its context. Antigen: not known. The sample comes from a study of cytomegalovirus exposure and HLA in healthy donors. Across the study: Earlier findings included some 120 million unique TCR beta sequences obtained from roughly 200 million T cells. Whole-study findings and limits: TCR beta sequences reportedly predicted the HLA-A and HLA-B alleles of most subjects accurately.

Germline CDR1 is SGDLS and CDR2 is YYNGEE. V lost 4 bases and J lost 6, with 14 bases in between. The CDR3 length is 14 residues. Healthy people donating bone marrow made up the donors. The PCR ran on 60 Vbeta and 13 Jbeta primers. TCRdb keeps only in-frame clones here, not all; method: immunoSEQ multiplex PCR. The sample carries over 130,000 clones, about 60% recorded once. The TCR was taken from a woman aged 55 to 70 in good health and CMV-seropositive. The sequenced sample consisted of PBMCs. V is TRBV9 and J is TRBJ2-1; weak D call: TRBD1 (5 bases). The chain's CDR3 is CASSQSSTGNEQFF. The CDR3 region has the DNA TGTGCCAGCAGCCAAAGCAGTACAGGCAATGAGCAGTTCTTC.